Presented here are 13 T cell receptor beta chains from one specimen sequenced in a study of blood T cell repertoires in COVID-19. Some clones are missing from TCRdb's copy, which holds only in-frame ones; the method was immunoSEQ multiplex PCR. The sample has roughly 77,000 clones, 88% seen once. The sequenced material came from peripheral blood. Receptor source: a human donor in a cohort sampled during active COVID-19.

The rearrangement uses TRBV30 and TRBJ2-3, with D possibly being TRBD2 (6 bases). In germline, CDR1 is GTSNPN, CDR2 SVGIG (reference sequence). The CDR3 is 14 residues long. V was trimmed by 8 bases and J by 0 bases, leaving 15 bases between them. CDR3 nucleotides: TGTGCCGGACGCAGCGGGTCTAGCACAGATACGCAGTATTTT. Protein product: CAGRSGSSTDTQYF.

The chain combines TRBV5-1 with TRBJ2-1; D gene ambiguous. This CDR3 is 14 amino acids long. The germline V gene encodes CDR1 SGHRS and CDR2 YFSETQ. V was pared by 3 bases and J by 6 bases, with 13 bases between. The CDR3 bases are TGCGCCAGCAGCTCGGTTGGTAGCAGCAATGAGCAGTTCTTC. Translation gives CASSSVGSSNEQFF. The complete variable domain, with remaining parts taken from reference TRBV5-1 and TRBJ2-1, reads KAGVTQTPRYLIKTRGQQVTLSCSPISGHRSVSWYQQTPGQGLQFLFEYFSETQRNKGNFPGRFSGRQFSNSRSEMNVSTLELGDSALYLCASSSVGSSNEQFFGPGTRLTVL.

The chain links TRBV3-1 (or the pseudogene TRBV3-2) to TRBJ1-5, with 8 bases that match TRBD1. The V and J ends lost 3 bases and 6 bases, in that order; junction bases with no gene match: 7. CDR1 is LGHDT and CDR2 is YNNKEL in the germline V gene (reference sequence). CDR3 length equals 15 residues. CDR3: CASSQTDRVGQPQHF. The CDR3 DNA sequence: TGTGCCAGCAGCCAGACGGACAGGGTCGGTCAGCCCCAGCATTTT.

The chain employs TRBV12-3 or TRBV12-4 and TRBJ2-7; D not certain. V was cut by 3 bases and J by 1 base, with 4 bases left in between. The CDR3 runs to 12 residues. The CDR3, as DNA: TGTGCCAGCAGTTTGACATCCTACGAGCAGTACTTC. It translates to CASSLTSYEQYF.

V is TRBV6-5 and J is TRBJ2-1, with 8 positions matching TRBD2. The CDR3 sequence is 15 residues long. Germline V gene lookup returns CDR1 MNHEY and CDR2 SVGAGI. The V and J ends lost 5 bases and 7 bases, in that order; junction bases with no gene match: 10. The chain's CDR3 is CASSNSGIAQNEQFF. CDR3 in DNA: TGTGCCAGCAGTAATAGCGGGATCGCCCAAAATGAGCAGTTCTTC.

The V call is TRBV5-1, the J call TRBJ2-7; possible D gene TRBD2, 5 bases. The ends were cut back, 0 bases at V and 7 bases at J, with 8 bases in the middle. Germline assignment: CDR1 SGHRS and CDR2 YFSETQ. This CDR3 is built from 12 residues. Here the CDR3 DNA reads TGCGCCAGCAGCTTGGTGGCGGGTGAGCAGTACTTC. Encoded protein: CASSLVAGEQYF.

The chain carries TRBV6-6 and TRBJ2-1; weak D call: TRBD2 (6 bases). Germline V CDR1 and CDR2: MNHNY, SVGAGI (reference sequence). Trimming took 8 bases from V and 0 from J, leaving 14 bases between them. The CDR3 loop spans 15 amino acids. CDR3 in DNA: TGTGCCAGCGGGTTACTAGCCAGCTCCTACAATGAGCAGTTCTTC. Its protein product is CASGLLASSYNEQFF.

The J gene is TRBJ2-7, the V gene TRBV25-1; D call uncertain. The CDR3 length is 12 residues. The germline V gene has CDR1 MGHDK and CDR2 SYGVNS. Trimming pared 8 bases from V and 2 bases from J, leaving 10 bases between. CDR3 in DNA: TGTGCCAGCTCAAAACAGACCTACGAGCAGTACTTC. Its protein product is CASSKQTYEQYF.

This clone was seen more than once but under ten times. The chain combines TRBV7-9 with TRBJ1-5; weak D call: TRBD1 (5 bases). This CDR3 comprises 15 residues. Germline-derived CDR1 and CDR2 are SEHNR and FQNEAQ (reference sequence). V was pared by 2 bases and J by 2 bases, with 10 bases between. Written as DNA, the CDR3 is TGTGCCAGCAGCTTAAAGGGGAACGGCAATCAGCCCCAGCATTTT. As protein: CASSLKGNGNQPQHF.

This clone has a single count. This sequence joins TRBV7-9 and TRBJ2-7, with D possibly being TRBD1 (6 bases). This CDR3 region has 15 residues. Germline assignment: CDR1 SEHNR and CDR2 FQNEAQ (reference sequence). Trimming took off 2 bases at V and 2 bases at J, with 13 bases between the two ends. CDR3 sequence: CASSLRQGPAYEQYF. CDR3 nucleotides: TGTGCCAGCAGCTTAAGGCAGGGGCCAGCCTACGAGCAGTACTTC.

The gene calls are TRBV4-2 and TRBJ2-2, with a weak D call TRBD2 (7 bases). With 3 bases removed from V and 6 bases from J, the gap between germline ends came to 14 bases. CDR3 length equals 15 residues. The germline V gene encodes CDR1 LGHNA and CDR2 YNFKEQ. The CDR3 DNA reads TGTGCCAGCAGCCAGGAACAGGGAGGGGCCGGGGAGCTGTTTTTT. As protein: CASSQEQGGAGELFF.

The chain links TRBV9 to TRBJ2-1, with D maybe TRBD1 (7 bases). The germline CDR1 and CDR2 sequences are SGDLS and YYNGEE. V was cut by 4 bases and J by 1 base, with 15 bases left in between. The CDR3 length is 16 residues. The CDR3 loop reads CASSLQTGRSYNEQFF. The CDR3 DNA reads TGTGCCAGCAGCTTACAGACAGGGAGGTCCTACAATGAGCAGTTCTTC.

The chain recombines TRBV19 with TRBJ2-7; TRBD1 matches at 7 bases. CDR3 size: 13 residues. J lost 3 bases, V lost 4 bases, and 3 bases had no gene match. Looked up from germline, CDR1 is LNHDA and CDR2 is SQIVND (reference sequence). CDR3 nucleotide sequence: TGTGCCAGTAGTACGACAGGGTTCTACGAGCAGTACTTC. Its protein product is CASSTTGFYEQYF. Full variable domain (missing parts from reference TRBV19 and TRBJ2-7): DGGITQSPKYLFRKEGQNVTLSCEQNLNHDAMYWYRQDPGQGLRLIYYSQIVNDFQKGDIAEGYSVSREKKESFPLTVTSAQKNPTAFYLCASSTTGFYEQYFGPGTRLTVT.